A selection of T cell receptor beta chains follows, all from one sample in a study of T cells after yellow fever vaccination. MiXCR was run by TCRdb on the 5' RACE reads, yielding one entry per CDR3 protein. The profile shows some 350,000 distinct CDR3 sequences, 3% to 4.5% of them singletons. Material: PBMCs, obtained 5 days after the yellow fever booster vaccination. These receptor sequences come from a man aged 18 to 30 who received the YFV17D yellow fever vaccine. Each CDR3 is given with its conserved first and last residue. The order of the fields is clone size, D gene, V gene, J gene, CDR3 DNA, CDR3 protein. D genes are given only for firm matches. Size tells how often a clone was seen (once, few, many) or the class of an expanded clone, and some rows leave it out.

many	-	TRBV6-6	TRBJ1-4	TGTGCCAGCAGTTATGGGGCGCAGGCTCATGAAAAACTGTTTTTT	CASSYGAQAHEKLFF
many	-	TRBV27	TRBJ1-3	TGTGCCAGCAGTCACCAAGGAGGGCAAACTGGAAACACCATATATTTT	CASSHQGGQTGNTIYF
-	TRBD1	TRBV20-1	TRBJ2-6	TGCAGTGCTAGTGACAGGGTCCGAGCTGGGGCCAACGTCCTGACTTTC	CSASDRVRAGANVLTF
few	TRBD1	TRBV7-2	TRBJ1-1	TGTGCCAGCAGCTCGAGGGGGGACAGGGCAGCTTTCTTT	CASSSRGDRAAFF
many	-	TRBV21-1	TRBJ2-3	TGTGCCAGCGGTAGCGGGGGGGCAGATACGCAGTATTTT	CASGSGGADTQYF
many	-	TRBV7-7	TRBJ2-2	TGTGCTAGCAGCTTAGGGACCTCGGGGGAGCTGTTTTTT	CASSLGTSGELFF
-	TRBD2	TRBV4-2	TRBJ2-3	TGTGCCAGCAGCCTTCGGGGGGGCCCTACTCCTGATACGCAGTATTTT	CASSLRGGPTPDTQYF
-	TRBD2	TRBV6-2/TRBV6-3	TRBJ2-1	TGCGCCAGCAGAGTTTTTGCCGGGACTAGCGTTAATGAGCAGTTCTTC	CASRVFAGTSVNEQFF
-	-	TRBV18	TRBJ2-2	TGTGCCAGCTCACCATCTTCTATCGGGGAGCTGTTTTTT	CASSPSSIGELFF
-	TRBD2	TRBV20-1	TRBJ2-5	TGCAGTGCTAGTAGCGGGGGGCTTCAAGAGACCCAGTACTTC	CSASSGGLQETQYF
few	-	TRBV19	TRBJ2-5	TGTGCCAGTAGTAACCCGCAAGAGACCCAGTACTTC	CASSNPQETQYF
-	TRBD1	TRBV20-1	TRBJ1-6	TGCAGTGCTAGCCGGGACAGGAATTCACCCCTCCACTTT	CSASRDRNSPLHF